The 4 T cell receptor beta chains below come from one sample, sequenced in a study of blood T cell repertoires in COVID-19. The protocol was immunoSEQ multiplex PCR, while the TCRdb copy is restricted to in-frame clones and leaves out a portion. The sample holds 250,000 to 300,000 clones, about 80% seen once. Sequenced sample: PBMCs or T cells enriched from blood (not recorded which). Receptors were obtained from a man aged 45-60 years who had recovered from COVID-19.

This clone was seen a few times. The chain uses TRBV10-3 and TRBJ1-4; 7 nucleotides agree with TRBD1. The CDR3 runs to 16 residues. The trim removed 0 bases at V and 5 bases at J, leaving 6 bases unmatched. In germline, CDR1 is ENHRY, CDR2 SYGVKD. The CDR3 DNA reads as TGTGCCATCAGTGAGTCGAAGACAGGGTCGAATGAAAAACTGTTTTTT. Protein product: CAISESKTGSNEKLFF.

The V call is TRBV19, the J call TRBJ1-3; D is unclear. V lost 4 bases, J lost 0 bases, and 7 bases lay in between. This CDR3 contains 14 residues. The V gene's germline CDR1 is LNHDA and CDR2 SQIVND (reference sequence). The CDR3 DNA follows: TGTGCCAGTAGTACACTGAGCTCTGGAAACACCATATATTTT. This codes for CASSTLSSGNTIYF. Complete variable domain (other parts from reference TRBV19 and TRBJ1-3): DGGITQSPKYLFRKEGQNVTLSCEQNLNHDAMYWYRQDPGQGLRLIYYSQIVNDFQKGDIAEGYSVSREKKESFPLTVTSAQKNPTAFYLCASSTLSSGNTIYFGEGSWLTVV.

There are a few counts of this clone. This chain connects TRBV7-9 to TRBJ2-7, with D perhaps TRBD2 (5 bases). In germline, CDR1 is SEHNR, CDR2 FQNEAQ (reference sequence). The CDR3 runs 14 residues. The germline V and J ends were trimmed by 4 bases and 6 bases, with 16 bases remaining between them. The CDR3 is CASSSPPLGFEQYF. The CDR3 DNA reads TGTGCCAGCAGCTCCCCGCCACTAGGCTTCGAGCAGTACTTC. Combining the CDR3 with reference TRBV7-9 and TRBJ2-7 gives the whole variable domain DTGVSQNPRHKITKRGQNVTFRCDPISEHNRLYWYRQTLGQGPEFLTYFQNEAQLEKSRLLSDRFSAERPKGSFSTLEIQRTEQGDSAMYLCASSSPPLGFEQYFGPGTRLTVT.

The rearrangement links TRBV19 to TRBJ2-1, with D uncertain. In germline, CDR1 is LNHDA, CDR2 SQIVND (reference sequence). This CDR3 has 14 residues. The ends were cut back, 5 bases at V and 7 bases at J, with 15 bases in the middle. The CDR3 protein is CASSELMSRNEQFF. DNA for the CDR3: TGTGCCAGTAGTGAACTTATGTCTCGGAATGAGCAGTTCTTC.